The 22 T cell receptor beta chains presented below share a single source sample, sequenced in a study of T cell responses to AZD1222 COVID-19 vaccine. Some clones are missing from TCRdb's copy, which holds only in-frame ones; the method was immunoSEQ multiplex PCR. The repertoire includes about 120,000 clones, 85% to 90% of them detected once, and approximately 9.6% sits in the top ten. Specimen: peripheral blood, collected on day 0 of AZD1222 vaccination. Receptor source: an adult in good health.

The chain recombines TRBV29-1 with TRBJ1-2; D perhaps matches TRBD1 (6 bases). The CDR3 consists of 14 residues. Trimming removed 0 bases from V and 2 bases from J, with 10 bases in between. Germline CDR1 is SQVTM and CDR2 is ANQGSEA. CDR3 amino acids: CSVEDGGRNYGYTF. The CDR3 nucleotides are TGCAGCGTTGAAGACGGGGGCAGGAACTATGGCTACACCTTC.

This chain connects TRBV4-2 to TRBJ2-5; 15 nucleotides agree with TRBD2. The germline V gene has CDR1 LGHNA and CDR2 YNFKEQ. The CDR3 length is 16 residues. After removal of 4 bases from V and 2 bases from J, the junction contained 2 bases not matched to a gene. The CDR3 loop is CASSPGLAGGQETQYF. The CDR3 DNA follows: TGTGCCAGCAGCCCGGGACTAGCGGGGGGACAAGAGACCCAGTACTTC.

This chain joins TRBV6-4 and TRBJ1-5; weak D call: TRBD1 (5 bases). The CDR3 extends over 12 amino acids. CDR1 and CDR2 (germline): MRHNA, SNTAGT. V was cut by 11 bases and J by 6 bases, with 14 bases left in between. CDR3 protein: CAEGKGIQPQHF. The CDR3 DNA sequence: TGTGCCGAGGGCAAGGGGATTCAGCCCCAGCATTTT.

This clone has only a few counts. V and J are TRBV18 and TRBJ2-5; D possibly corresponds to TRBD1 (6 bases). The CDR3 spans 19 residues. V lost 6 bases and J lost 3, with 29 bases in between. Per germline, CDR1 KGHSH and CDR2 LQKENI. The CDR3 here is CASSGRVRGRWRPEETQYF. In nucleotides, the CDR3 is TGTGCCAGCTCGGGACGGGTAAGGGGGAGATGGCGTCCCGAAGAGACCCAGTACTTC.

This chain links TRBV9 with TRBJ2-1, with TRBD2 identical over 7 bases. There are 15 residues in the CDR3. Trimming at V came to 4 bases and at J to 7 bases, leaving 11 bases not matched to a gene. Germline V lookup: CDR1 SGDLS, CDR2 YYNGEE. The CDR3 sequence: CASSPPGGRRNEQFF. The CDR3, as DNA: TGTGCCAGCAGCCCTCCCGGCGGGAGAAGGAATGAGCAGTTCTTC.

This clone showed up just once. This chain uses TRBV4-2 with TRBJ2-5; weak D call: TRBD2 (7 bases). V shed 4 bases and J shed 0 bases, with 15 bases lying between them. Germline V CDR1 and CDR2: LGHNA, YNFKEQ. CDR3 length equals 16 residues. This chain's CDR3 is CASSPYQGGDQETQYF. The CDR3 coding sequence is TGTGCCAGCAGCCCCTATCAAGGGGGGGACCAAGAGACCCAGTACTTC.

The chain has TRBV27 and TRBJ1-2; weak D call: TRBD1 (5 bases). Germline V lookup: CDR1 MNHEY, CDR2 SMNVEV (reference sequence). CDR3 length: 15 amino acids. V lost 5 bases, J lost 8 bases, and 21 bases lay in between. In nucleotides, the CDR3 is TGTGCCAGCAGTAATTCCGGGCAGAAAGGGGACGGCTACACCTTC. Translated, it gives CASSNSGQKGDGYTF.

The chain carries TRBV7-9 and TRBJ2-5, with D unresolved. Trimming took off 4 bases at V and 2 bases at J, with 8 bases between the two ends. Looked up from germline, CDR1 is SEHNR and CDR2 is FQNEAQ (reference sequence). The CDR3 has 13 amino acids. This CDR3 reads CASSSSKQETQYF. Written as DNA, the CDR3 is TGTGCCAGCAGCTCCAGTAAACAAGAGACCCAGTACTTC.

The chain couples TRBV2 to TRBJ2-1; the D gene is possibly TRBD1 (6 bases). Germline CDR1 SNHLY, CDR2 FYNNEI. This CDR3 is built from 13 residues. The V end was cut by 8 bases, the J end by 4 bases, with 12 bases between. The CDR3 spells CASERDIYNEQFF. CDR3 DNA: TGTGCCAGCGAGAGGGACATTTACAATGAGCAGTTCTTC.

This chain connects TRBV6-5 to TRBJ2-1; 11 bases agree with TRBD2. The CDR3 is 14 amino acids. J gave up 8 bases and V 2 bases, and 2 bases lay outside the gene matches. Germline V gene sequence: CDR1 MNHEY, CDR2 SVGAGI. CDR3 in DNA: TGTGCCAGCAGTTACACTAGCGGGAGCCATGAGCAGTTCTTC. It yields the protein CASSYTSGSHEQFF.

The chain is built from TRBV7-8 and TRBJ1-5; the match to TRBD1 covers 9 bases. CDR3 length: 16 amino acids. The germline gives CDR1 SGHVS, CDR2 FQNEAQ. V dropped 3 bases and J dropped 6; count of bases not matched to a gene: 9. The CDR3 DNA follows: TGTGCCAGCAGCTTTAATCGCGGACAGGGGTTTCAGCCCCAGCATTTT. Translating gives CASSFNRGQGFQPQHF.

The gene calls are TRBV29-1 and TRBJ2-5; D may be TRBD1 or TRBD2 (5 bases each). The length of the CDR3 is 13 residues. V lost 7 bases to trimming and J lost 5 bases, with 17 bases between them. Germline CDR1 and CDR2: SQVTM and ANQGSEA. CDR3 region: CSALGAGPETQYF. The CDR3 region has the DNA TGCAGCGCCCTGGGAGCAGGGCCGGAGACCCAGTACTTC.

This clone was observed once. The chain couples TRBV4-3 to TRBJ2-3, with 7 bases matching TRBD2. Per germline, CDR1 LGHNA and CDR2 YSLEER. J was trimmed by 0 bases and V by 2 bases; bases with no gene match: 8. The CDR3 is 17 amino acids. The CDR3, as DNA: TGCGCCAGCAGCCAAACGATTCAAGCGGGGAGCACAGATACGCAGTATTTT. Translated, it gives CASSQTIQAGSTDTQYF.

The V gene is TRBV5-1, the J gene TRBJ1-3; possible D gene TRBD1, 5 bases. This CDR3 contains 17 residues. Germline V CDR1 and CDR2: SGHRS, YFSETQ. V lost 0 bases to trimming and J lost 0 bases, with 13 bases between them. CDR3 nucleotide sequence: TGCGCCAGCAGCTTGGCCGGCCCAGGGAACTCTGGAAACACCATATATTTT. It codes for CASSLAGPGNSGNTIYF. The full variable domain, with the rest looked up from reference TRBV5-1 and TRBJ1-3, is KAGVTQTPRYLIKTRGQQVTLSCSPISGHRSVSWYQQTPGQGLQFLFEYFSETQRNKGNFPGRFSGRQFSNSRSEMNVSTLELGDSALYLCASSLAGPGNSGNTIYFGEGSWLTVV.

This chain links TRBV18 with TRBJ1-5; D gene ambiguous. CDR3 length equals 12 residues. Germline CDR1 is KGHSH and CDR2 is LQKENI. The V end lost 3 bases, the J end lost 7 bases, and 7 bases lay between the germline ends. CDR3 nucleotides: TGTGCCAGCTCACCCGCAGAACAGCCCCAGCATTTT. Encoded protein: CASSPAEQPQHF.

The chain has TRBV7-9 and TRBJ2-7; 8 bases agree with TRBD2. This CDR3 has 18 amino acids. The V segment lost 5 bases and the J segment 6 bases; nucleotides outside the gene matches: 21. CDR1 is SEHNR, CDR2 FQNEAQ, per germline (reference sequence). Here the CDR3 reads CASSHKGLEVGDVREQYF. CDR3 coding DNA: TGTGCCAGCAGCCACAAGGGACTAGAGGTGGGGGACGTCCGCGAGCAGTACTTC.

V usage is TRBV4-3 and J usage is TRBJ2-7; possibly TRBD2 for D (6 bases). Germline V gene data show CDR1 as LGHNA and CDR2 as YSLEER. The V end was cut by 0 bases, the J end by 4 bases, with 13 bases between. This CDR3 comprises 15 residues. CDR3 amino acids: CASSQDPGSGYEQYF. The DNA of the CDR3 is TGCGCCAGCAGCCAAGATCCCGGGAGTGGGTACGAGCAGTACTTC.

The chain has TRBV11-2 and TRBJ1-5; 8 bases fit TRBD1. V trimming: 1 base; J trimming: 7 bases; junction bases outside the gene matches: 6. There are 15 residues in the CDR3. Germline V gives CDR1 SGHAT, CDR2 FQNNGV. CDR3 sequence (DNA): TGTGCCAGCAGCTTAGGGCAGGGGGCATTCCAGCCCCAGCATTTT. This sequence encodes CASSLGQGAFQPQHF. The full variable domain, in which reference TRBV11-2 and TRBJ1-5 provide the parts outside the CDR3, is EAGVAQSPRYKIIEKRQSVAFWCNPISGHATLYWYQQILGQGPKLLIQFQNNGVVDDSQLPKDRFSAERLKGVDSTLKIQPAKLEDSAVYLCASSLGQGAFQPQHFGDGTRLSIL.

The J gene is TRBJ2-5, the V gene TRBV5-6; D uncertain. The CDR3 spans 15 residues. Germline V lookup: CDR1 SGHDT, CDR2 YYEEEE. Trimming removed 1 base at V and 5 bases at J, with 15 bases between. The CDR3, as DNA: TGTGCCAGCAGCTTGAAGTGGGGATCCGGCGAGACCCAGTACTTC. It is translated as CASSLKWGSGETQYF.

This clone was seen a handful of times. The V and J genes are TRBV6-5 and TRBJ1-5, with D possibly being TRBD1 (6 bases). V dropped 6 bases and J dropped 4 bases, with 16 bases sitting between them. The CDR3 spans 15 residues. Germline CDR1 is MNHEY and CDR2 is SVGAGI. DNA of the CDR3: TGTGCCAGCAGAGCCGGGACACGAGTGAATCAGCCCCAGCATTTT. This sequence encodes CASRAGTRVNQPQHF.

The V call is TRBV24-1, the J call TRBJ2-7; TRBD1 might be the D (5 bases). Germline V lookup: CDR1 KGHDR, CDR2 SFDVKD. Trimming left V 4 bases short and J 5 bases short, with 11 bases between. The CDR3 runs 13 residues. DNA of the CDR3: TGTGCCACCAGTGACCCATCAGGGAACGAGCAGTACTTC. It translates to CATSDPSGNEQYF.

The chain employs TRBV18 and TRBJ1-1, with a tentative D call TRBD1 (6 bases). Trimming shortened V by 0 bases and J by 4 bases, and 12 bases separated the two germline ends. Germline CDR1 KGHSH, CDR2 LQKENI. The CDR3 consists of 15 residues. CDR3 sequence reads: CASSPPSGVGTEAFF. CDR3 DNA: TGTGCCAGCTCACCACCGTCAGGGGTTGGCACTGAAGCTTTCTTT.